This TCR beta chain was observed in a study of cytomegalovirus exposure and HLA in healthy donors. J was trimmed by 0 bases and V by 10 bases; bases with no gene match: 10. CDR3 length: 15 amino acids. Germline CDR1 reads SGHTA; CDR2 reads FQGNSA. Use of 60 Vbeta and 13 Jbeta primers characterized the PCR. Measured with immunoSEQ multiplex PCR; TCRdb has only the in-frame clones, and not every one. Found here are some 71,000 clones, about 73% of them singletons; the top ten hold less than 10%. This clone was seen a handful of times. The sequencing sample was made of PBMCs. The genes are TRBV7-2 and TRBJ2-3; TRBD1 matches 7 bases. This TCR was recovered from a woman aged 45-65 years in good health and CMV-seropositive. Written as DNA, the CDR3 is TGTGCCACCCACTATACAGGGGTTAGCACAGATACGCAGTATTTT. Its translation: CATHYTGVSTDTQYF.